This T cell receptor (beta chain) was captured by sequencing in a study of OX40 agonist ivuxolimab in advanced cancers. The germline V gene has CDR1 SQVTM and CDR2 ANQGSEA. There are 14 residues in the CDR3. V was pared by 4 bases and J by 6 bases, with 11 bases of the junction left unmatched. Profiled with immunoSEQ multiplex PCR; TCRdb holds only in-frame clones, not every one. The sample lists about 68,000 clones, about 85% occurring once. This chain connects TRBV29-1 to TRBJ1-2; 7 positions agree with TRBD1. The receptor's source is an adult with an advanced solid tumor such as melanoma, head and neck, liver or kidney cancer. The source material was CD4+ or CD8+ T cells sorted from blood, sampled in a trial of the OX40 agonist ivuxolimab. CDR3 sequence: CSVGLPTGSHGYTF. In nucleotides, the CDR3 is TGCAGCGTTGGCCTCCCGACAGGGTCCCATGGCTACACCTTC.